This entry lists 24 T cell receptor beta chains sequenced from one sample in a study of tumor and adjacent non-tumor tissue in lung cancer. The library came from three nested PCR rounds adapted from ARM-PCR protocols. TCRdb fed the multiplex PCR reads into MiXCR, producing one record per CDR3 protein. The sample contains approximately 68,000 distinct CDR3 sequences, roughly 73% of which appear only once. This sample's RNA came from whole unsorted tissue. Sequencing used lung tumor tissue. Receptors originate from a man aged 55 to 69 with non-small cell lung cancer.

As for this clonotype: Mismatch with germline at one junction end may stem from a read error. This chain connects TRBV20-1 to TRBJ1-5, with D hard to call. This CDR3 contains 10 residues. Germline V gene data show CDR1 as DFQATT and CDR2 as SNEGSKA (reference sequence). The CDR3 sequence is CRASDQTQHF. CDR3 coding DNA: TGCCGTGCTAGTGATCAGACCCAGCATTTT.

This clonotype ranks as medium-sized (0.01 to 0.1%). The chain has TRBV10-1 and TRBJ2-6, with 7 positions matching TRBD1. Germline V gene sequence: CDR1 WNHNN, CDR2 SYGVQD (reference sequence). V gave up 5 bases and J gave up 3 bases; unmatched junction bases: 7. The CDR3 totals 16 residues. The CDR3 nucleotides are TGCGCCAGCAGTCCGGGACAGTCAGGTGGGGCCAACGTCCTGACTTTC. It yields the protein CASSPGQSGGANVLTF.

This sequence joins TRBV20-1 and TRBJ1-1; D is unclear. The germline V gene encodes CDR1 DFQATT and CDR2 SNEGSKA (reference sequence). V was cut by 8 bases and J by 7 bases, with 17 bases left in between. CDR3 length: 12 amino acids. For the CDR3, the DNA is TGCAGTATCGAGTCGTGGCGGAATGAAGCTTTCTTT. Its protein is CSIESWRNEAFF.

A remark on this clonotype: One end of the junction is discordant with germline, which a read error may explain. The chain joins TRBV7-8 to TRBJ2-7; D may correspond to TRBD1 or TRBD2 (5 bases each). The germline CDR1 and CDR2 sequences are SGHVS and FQNEAQ. The CDR3 is 15 residues long. In DNA form, the CDR3 reads TGTGCCAGCGGCTTAAGAGGGACGCCTTCCTACGAGCAGTACTTC. This codes for CASGLRGTPSYEQYF.

V gene TRBV28 combines with J gene TRBJ1-2; D is possibly TRBD1 (5 bases). CDR1 is MDHEN and CDR2 is SYDVKM in the germline V gene. The CDR3 is 14 amino acids. V gave up 5 bases and J gave up 6 bases, with 16 bases separating them. CDR3 sequence reads: CASSTLGTQNGYTF. CDR3 DNA: TGTGCCAGCAGTACACTAGGGACCCAAAATGGCTACACCTTC.

In regard to this clonotype: This is likely a read error, given that the CDR3 carries no conserved phenylalanine or tryptophan at its end. The chain joins TRBV20-1 to TRBJ1-1; D not resolved. V was cut by 6 bases and J by 10 bases, with 21 bases left in between. The germline CDR1 and CDR2 sequences are DFQATT and SNEGSKA (reference sequence). The CDR3 is 13 residues long. The CDR3 loop reads CSALRGGFGGAFV. The DNA for the CDR3 is TGCAGTGCCCTGCGGGGTGGGTTTGGTGGAGCTTTCGTT.

The V call is TRBV6-5, the J call TRBJ1-5, with D unresolved. Per the germline V gene, CDR1 is MNHEY and CDR2 is SVGAGI. V lost 5 bases and J 4 bases, leaving 15 bases between the germline ends. The CDR3 is made up of 15 amino acids. The CDR3 nucleotides are TGTGCCAGCAGTCACGGACGGGGTGGTAATCAGCCCCAGCATTTT. Its protein is CASSHGRGGNQPQHF.

As concerns this clonotype: The junction does not match germline at one end; this may be a read error. CDR3: CSAMTVEAEAFF. CDR3 sequence (DNA): TGCAGTGCTATGACAGTGGAGGCTGAAGCTTTCTTC. The genes are TRBV20-1 and TRBJ1-1, with D tentatively TRBD1 (5 bases). Germline lookup yields CDR1 DFQATT and CDR2 SNEGSKA (reference sequence). The length of the CDR3 is 12 residues.

Worth noting for this clonotype: The junction does not match germline at one end; this may be a read error. V and J are TRBV20-1 and TRBJ1-6; D gene ambiguous. The CDR3 extends over 16 amino acids. Germline V lookup: CDR1 DFQATT, CDR2 SNEGSKA (reference sequence). The CDR3 DNA is TGCAGTGCGGTAGAGTCGCCAGGTGGGAATAATTCACCCCTTCATTTT. This gives the protein CSAVESPGGNNSPLHF.

As concerns this clonotype: In this CDR3 the conserved last residue, phenylalanine or tryptophan, is missing, so a read error is likely. The chain links TRBV12-3 or TRBV12-4 to TRBJ2-1; D is unclear. This CDR3 contains 12 residues. CDR3 bases: TGTGTCAGCAGCCGTCAGAGGAATGAGCAGTTCCTC. It is translated as CVSSRQRNEQFL.

The table lists this clonotype with many counts. This chain joins TRBV6-5 and TRBJ1-4; TRBD1 matches 9 bases. The ends lost 2 bases at V and 3 bases at J; junction bases unmatched: 7. Germline V CDR1 and CDR2: MNHEY, SVGAGI. The CDR3 runs to 17 residues. As DNA, the CDR3 is TGTGCCAGCAGTTACAGGACAGGGGCTACACCTAATGAAAAACTGTTTTTT. Encoded protein: CASSYRTGATPNEKLFF.

Remarks on this clonotype: This could be a read error, since a much larger clone is one nucleotide away. The chain has TRBV5-1 and TRBJ2-7, with D tentatively TRBD1 (6 bases). The CDR3 consists of 14 residues. Trimming stripped 5 bases from V and 3 bases from J, with 15 bases between. The germline V gene has CDR1 SGHRS and CDR2 YFSETQ. CDR3 DNA sequence: TGCGCCAGCAGGGTCACAGGGATCGACTACGAGCAGTACTTC. Amino acids: CASRVTGIDYEQYF.

The genes are TRBV11-2 and TRBJ2-3; D not certain. Trimming cost V 0 bases and J 3 bases, with 10 bases left between them. CDR3 length: 15 residues. Germline V gene sequence: CDR1 SGHAT, CDR2 FQNNGV. The CDR3 sequence: CASSLENGRTDTQYF. The DNA for the CDR3 is TGTGCCAGCAGCTTAGAAAACGGAAGGACAGATACGCAGTATTTT.

The chain has TRBV5-1 and TRBJ2-3; D perhaps matches TRBD1 (6 bases). The CDR3 spans 17 residues. Looked up from germline, CDR1 is SGHRS and CDR2 is YFSETQ. Trimming stripped 5 bases from V and 5 bases from J, with 24 bases between. CDR3 coding DNA: TGCGCCAGCAGACCAGACAGGCTAGTGGGGATCATAGATACGCAGTATTTT. Its protein is CASRPDRLVGIIDTQYF.

The chain is built from TRBV19 and TRBJ2-1; the D gene could be TRBD1 or TRBD2 (5 bases each). Trimming removed 3 bases at V and 4 bases at J, with 7 bases between. CDR1 LNHDA and CDR2 SQIVND come from the germline V gene (reference sequence). The CDR3 has 13 residues. The CDR3 DNA follows: TGTGCCAGTAGTATGTGGGGGTACAATGAGCAGTTCTTC. Translating it yields CASSMWGYNEQFF. The whole variable domain, filled in from reference TRBV19 and TRBJ2-1, reads DGGITQSPKYLFRKEGQNVTLSCEQNLNHDAMYWYRQDPGQGLRLIYYSQIVNDFQKGDIAEGYSVSREKKESFPLTVTSAQKNPTAFYLCASSMWGYNEQFFGPGTRLTVL.

A note on this clonotype: One end of the junction varies from germline; a read error may be responsible. The chain couples TRBV6-1 to TRBJ1-5, with 7 bases matching TRBD1. Germline V CDR1 and CDR2: MNHNS, SASEGT. The CDR3 spans 13 residues. The CDR3 sequence is CTSGQPRPGQLSF. CDR3 nucleotide sequence: TGTACCAGCGGCCAACCTCGCCCGGGACAGTTGAGCTTT.

Comment on this clonotype: The conserved closing phenylalanine or tryptophan is absent in this CDR3, likely reflecting a read error. V usage is TRBV6-5 and J usage is TRBJ2-7; no clear D gene. V was pared by 9 bases and J by 0 bases, with 21 bases between. This CDR3 is 16 amino acids long. Germline CDR1 and CDR2: MNHEY and SVGAGI. The CDR3 DNA is TGTGCCAGGAGGAGAGACGGGCGGACCCTCTCCTACGAGCAGTACTCC. Translated, it gives CARRRDGRTLSYEQYS.

About this clonotype: This CDR3 fails to terminate in the conserved phenylalanine or tryptophan, so it likely reflects a read error. The gene calls are TRBV6-2 or TRBV6-3 and TRBJ2-1; 11 bases line up with TRBD2. The CDR3 loop spans 17 amino acids. Unmatched junction bases numbered 4, after V lost 0 bases and J lost 3 bases. The germline V gene has CDR1 MNHEY and CDR2 SVGEGT. CDR3 residues: CASSYSSTSGIYNEQFI. The CDR3 bases are TGTGCCAGCAGTTACTCTTCGACTAGCGGGATCTACAATGAGCAGTTCATC.

Comment on this clonotype: A much larger clone lies a single base off, so this may be a read error. This CDR3 reads CASRGGQGANTWELFF. In DNA, the CDR3 is TGTGCCAGCAGGGGAGGCCAGGGGGCGAACACCTGGGAGCTGTTTTTT. The rearrangement joins TRBV6-1 to TRBJ2-2; 8 bases fit TRBD1. The CDR3 spans 16 residues. The germline V gene encodes CDR1 MNHNS and CDR2 SASEGT.

Remarks on this clonotype: The junction differs from germline at one of its ends, possibly a read error. The V gene is TRBV11-1, the J gene TRBJ2-2; D unresolved. The germline gives CDR1 SGHAT, CDR2 FQDESV (reference sequence). The CDR3 contains 13 residues. CDR3 sequence (DNA): TGTACCAGCAGCTTAATCGGCGCCGGGGAGCTGTTTTTT. Protein: CTSSLIGAGELFF.

About this clonotype itself: An end of the junction differs from the germline gene, which may be a read error. The chain is built from TRBV6-5 and TRBJ2-3; D not certain. The CDR3 runs to 14 residues. Germline V lookup: CDR1 MNHEY, CDR2 SVGAGI. The CDR3 DNA sequence: TGTGCAAGCAGTGCGGTCTCACCTCCCCGTACGAAGTATTTT. Protein product: CASSAVSPPRTKYF.

Of note for this clonotype: One end of the junction fails to match germline, which may point to a read error. The J gene is TRBJ1-2, the V gene TRBV29-1; TRBD1 matches 7 bases. CDR1 is SQVTM, CDR2 ANQGSEA, per germline. The CDR3 is 12 amino acids. In nucleotides, the CDR3 is TGCGGCGTTGGGGGGGACAGACAGGGCTACACCTTC. This sequence encodes CGVGGDRQGYTF.

Details on this clonotype: Germline is not matched at one junction end, which may reflect a read error. The DNA of the CDR3 is TGTGCCAGCAAAGGATGGCAGTCCTATGAGCATTACTTC. Residues: CASKGWQSYEHYF. The chain couples TRBV6-5 to TRBJ2-7, with D hard to call. In germline, CDR1 is MNHEY, CDR2 SVGAGI. CDR3 length: 13 amino acids.

Details on this clonotype: Because it lacks the conserved phenylalanine or tryptophan at the end, this CDR3 is likely a read error. V gene TRBV6-5 combines with J gene TRBJ2-5, with D tentatively TRBD2 (6 bases). The CDR3 is 15 residues long. Germline V gene sequence: CDR1 MNHEY, CDR2 SVGAGI. V was cut by 2 bases and J by 6 bases, with 16 bases left in between. In DNA form, the CDR3 reads TGTGCCAGCAGTTACAGTCGGAAGGGAGGTCAGACCCAGTACCTC. It is translated as CASSYSRKGGQTQYL.